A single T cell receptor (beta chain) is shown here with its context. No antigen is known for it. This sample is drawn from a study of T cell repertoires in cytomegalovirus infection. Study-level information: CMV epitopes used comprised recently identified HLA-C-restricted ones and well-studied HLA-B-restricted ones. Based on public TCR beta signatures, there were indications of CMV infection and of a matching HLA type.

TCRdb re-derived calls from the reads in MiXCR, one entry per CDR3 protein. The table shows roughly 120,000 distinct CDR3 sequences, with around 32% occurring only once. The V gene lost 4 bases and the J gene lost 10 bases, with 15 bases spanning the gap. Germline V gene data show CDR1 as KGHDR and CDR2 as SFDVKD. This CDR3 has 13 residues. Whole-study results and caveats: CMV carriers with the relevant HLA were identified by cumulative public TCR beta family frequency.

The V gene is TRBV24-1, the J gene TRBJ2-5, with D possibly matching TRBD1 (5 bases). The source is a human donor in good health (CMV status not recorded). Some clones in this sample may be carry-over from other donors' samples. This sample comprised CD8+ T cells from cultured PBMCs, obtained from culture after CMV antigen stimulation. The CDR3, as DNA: TGTGCCACCAGTGACTCCCGGGTAGGGGACCAGTACTTC. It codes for CATSDSRVGDQYF.